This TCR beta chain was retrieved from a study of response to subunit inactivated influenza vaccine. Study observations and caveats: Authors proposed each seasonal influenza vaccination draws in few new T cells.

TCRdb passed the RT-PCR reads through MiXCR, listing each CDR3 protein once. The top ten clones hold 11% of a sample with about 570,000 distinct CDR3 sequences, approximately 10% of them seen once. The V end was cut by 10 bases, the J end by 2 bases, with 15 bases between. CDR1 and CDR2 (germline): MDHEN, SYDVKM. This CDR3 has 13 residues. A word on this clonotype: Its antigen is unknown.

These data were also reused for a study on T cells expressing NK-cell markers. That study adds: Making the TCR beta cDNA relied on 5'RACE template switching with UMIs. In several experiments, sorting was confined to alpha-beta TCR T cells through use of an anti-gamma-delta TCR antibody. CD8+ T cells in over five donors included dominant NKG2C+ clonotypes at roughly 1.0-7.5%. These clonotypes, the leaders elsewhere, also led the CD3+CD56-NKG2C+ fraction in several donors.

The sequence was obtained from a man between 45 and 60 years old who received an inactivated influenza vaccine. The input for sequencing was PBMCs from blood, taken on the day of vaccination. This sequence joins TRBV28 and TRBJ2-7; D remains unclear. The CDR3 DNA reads TGTGCCATGGGCCCCGGGCTCGCCTACGAGCAGTACTTC. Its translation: CAMGPGLAYEQYF.